This TCR beta chain was identified during a study of T cells after yellow fever vaccination. CDR3 length: 15 amino acids. Germline loops: CDR1 KGHSH, CDR2 LQKENI. V shed 2 bases, J shed 7 bases, and the junction held 9 bases outside the gene matches. This clonotype was seen repeatedly, ten times or more. Its matching antigen is unknown. Overall study results and limits: Reappearance after the booster was seen for most primary-vaccination clones, at 95% to 97% CD4 and 80% to 90% CD8.

TCRdb redid the calling of the 5' RACE reads with MiXCR, one entry per CDR3 protein. The sample records around 160,000 distinct CDR3 sequences, 5.5% to 7.5% being singletons. The chain employs TRBV18 and TRBJ1-2, with 8 bases aligning to TRBD1. The sample consisted of CD4+ T cells sorted from PBMCs, taken about 5 days after the first yellow fever vaccination. The clonotype comes from a man younger than 30 who received the YFV17D yellow fever vaccine. This CDR3 is CASSPDRGYFGGYTF. CDR3 in DNA: TGTGCCAGCTCACCAGACAGGGGCTATTTCGGTGGCTACACCTTC.